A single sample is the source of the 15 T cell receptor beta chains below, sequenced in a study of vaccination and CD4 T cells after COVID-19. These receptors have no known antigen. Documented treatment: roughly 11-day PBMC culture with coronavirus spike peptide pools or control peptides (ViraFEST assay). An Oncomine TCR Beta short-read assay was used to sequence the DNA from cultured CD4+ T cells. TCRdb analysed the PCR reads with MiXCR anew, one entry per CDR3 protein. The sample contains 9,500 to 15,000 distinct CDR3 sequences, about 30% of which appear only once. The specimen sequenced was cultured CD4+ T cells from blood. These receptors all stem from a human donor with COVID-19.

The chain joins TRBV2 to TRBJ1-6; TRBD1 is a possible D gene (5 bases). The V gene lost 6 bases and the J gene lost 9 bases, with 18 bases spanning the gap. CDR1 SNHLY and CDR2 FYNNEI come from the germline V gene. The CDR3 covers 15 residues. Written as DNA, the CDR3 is TGTGCCAGCAGGCCGGGACCCCCCGGTGGTTCACCCCTCCACTTT. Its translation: CASRPGPPGGSPLHF.

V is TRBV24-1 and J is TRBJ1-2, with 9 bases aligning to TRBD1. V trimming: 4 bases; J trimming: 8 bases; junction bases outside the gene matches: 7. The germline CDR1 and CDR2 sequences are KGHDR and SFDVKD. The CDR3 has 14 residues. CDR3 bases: TGTGCCACCAGTGACTCCGGACAGGGGAGCGGCTACACCTTC. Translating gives CATSDSGQGSGYTF.

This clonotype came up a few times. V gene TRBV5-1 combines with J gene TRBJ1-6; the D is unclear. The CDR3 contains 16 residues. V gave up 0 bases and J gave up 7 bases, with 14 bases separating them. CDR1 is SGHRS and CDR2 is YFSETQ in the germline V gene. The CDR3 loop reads CASSLAFGQRNSPLHF. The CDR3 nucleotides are TGCGCCAGCAGCTTGGCTTTCGGCCAGAGAAATTCACCCCTCCACTTT.

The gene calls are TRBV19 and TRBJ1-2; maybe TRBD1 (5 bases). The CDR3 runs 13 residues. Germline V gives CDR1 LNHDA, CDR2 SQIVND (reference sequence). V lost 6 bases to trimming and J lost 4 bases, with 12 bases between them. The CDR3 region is CASSTRDFYGYTF. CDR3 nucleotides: TGTGCCAGTAGCACCCGGGACTTCTATGGCTACACCTTC.

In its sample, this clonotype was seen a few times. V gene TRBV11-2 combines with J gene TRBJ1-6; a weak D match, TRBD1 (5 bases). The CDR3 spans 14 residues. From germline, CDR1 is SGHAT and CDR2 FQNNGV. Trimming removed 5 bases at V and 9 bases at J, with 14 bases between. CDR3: CASSLAGPFSPLHF. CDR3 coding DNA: TGTGCCAGCAGCCTAGCAGGGCCATTTTCACCCCTCCACTTT.

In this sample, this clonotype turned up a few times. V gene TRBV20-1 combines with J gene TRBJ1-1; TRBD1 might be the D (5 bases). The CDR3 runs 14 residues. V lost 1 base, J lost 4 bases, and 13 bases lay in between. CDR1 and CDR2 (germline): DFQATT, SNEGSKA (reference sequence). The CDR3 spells CSARGVPGGTEAFF. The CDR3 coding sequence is TGCAGTGCTAGAGGGGTACCGGGGGGCACTGAAGCTTTCTTT.

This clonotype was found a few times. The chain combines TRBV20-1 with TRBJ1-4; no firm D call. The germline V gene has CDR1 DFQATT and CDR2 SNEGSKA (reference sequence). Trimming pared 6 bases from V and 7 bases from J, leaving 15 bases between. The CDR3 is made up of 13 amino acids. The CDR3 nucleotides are TGCAGTGCCCTCATTATGGAAGGTGAAAAACTGTTTTTT. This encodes CSALIMEGEKLFF.

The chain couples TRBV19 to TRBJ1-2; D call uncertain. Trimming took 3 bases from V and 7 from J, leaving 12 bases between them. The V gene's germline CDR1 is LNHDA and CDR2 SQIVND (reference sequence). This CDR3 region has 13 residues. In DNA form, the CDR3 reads TGTGCCAGTAGTATCTTACCGGGCCCTGGCTACACCTTC. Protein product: CASSILPGPGYTF.

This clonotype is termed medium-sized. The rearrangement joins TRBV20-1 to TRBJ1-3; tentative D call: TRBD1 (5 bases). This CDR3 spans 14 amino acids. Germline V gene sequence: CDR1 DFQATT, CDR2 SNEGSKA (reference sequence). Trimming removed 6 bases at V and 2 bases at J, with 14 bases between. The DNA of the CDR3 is TGCAGTGCACCGGGGCCGGAGGCTGGAAACACCATATATTTT. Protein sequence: CSAPGPEAGNTIYF.

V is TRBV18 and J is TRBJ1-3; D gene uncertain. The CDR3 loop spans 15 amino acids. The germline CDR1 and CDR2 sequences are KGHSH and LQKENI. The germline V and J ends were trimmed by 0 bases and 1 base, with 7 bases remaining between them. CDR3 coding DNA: TGTGCCAGCTCACCACCTTTCCAGTCTGGAAACACCATATATTTT. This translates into CASSPPFQSGNTIYF. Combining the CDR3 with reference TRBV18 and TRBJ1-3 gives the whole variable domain NAGVMQNPRHLVRRRGQEARLRCSPMKGHSHVYWYRQLPEEGLKFMVYLQKENIIDESGMPKERFSAEFPKEGPSILRIQQVVRGDSAAYFCASSPPFQSGNTIYFGEGSWLTVV.

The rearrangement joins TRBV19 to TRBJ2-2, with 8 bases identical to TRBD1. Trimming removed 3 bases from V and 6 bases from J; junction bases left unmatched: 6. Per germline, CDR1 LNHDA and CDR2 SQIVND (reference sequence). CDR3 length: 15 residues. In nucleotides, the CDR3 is TGTGCCAGTAGTATTTCTAACAGGGGGGCCGGGGAGCTGTTTTTT. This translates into CASSISNRGAGELFF.

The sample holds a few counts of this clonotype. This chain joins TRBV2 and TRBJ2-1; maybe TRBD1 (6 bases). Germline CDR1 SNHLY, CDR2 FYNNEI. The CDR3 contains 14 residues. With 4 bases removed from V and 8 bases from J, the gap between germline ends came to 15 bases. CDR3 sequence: CASSADSSVDEQFF. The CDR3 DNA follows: TGTGCCAGCAGTGCGGACAGCTCCGTCGATGAGCAGTTCTTC.

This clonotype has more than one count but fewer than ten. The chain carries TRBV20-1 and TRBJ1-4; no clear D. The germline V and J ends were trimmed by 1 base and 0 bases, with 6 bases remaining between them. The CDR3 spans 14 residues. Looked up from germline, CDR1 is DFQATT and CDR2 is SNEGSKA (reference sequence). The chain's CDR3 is CSARVGATNEKLFF. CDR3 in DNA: TGCAGTGCTAGAGTCGGGGCAACTAATGAAAAACTGTTTTTT.

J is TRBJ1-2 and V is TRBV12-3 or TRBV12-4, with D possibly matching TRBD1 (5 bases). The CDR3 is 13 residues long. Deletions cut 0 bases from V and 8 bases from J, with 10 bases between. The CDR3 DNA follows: TGTGCCAGCAGTTTAGCGCAGGGTAGGGGCTACACCTTC. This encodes CASSLAQGRGYTF.

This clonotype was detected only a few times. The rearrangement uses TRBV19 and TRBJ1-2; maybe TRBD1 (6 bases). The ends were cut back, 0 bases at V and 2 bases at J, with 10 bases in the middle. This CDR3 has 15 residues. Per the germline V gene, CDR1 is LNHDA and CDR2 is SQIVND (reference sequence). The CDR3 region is CASSIDDRTNYGYTF. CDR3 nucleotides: TGTGCCAGTAGTATAGATGACAGGACCAACTATGGCTACACCTTC.